This T cell receptor (beta chain) was recorded in a study of blood T cell repertoires in COVID-19. Across the study: Sample material is recorded as cDNA or gDNA derived from T cells, B-cell-depleted T cells, or PBMCs.

Germline values: CDR1 SGDLS, CDR2 YYNGEE. Trimming pared 0 bases from V and 6 bases from J, leaving 6 bases between. The length of the CDR3 is 12 residues. Authors' data handling: Reference gene primer amplification gave nucleated cell count estimates. Using immunoSEQ multiplex PCR, the repertoire was profiled, and TCRdb retains in-frame clones only, with some absent. V and J calls and clone size are copied from that table; D and trimming were computed from the DNA. This table has about 270,000 clones, 70% to 90% appearing once. This receptor was taken from an older woman with acute or convalescent COVID-19. The rearrangement joins TRBV9 to TRBJ1-2; D is undetermined. Sequencing was carried out using peripheral blood. The chain's CDR3 is CASSVGTHGYTF. CDR3 bases: TGTGCCAGCAGCGTAGGCACTCATGGCTACACCTTC.